The rows below give T cell receptor beta chains drawn from one sample of a study of breast tumors, draining lymph nodes, adjacent tissues. TCRdb reprocessed the multiplex PCR reads via MiXCR and lists one record per CDR3 protein. This table has about 230,000 distinct CDR3 sequences, about 30% appearing once. The sample was axillary lymph node tissue. Receptor source: a female donor with breast cancer. Some clones in this sample may be carry-over from other donors' samples. Both conserved end residues are part of each CDR3. Fields, in order: clone size, V gene, D gene, J gene, CDR3 protein, CDR3 DNA. The D gene is left open where the match is weak. Clone size is stated in some rows and not others, as once, few, many or a class when expanded.

clone size: many
V gene: TRBV4-1
D gene: .
J gene: TRBJ1-4
CDR3 protein: CASSLVLATNEKLFF
CDR3 DNA: TGCGCCAGCAGCCTCGTCCTTGCAACTAATGAAAAACTGTTTTTT

clone size: .
V gene: TRBV6-2/TRBV6-3
D gene: .
J gene: TRBJ1-5
CDR3 protein: CASSPRGTGSNQPQHF
CDR3 DNA: TGTGCCAGCAGCCCTAGAGGGACGGGTAGCAATCAGCCCCAGCATTTT

clone size: many
V gene: TRBV7-3
D gene: .
J gene: TRBJ2-7
CDR3 protein: CASSPRASLSEQYF
CDR3 DNA: TGTGCCAGCAGCCCCAGGGCTAGTTTATCCGAGCAGTACTTC

clone size: once
V gene: TRBV2
D gene: TRBD2
J gene: TRBJ2-7
CDR3 protein: CASTVSSGRRWEQYF
CDR3 DNA: TGTGCCAGCACTGTCTCTAGCGGGAGGAGGTGGGAGCAGTACTTC

clone size: .
V gene: TRBV9
D gene: .
J gene: TRBJ2-3
CDR3 protein: CASSGGGQDTQYF
CDR3 DNA: TGTGCCAGCAGCGGGGGCGGGCAGGATACGCAGTATTTT

clone size: many
V gene: TRBV11-2
D gene: .
J gene: TRBJ1-3
CDR3 protein: CASSLDRGRHDGNTMYF
CDR3 DNA: TGTGCCAGCAGCTTAGATCGGGGGCGGCATGACGGAAACACCATGTATTTT

clone size: many
V gene: TRBV29-1
D gene: .
J gene: TRBJ2-2
CDR3 protein: CSVAPGRPAGELFF
CDR3 DNA: TGCAGCGTTGCTCCTGGGCGCCCGGCCGGGGAGCTGTTTTTT

clone size: many
V gene: TRBV6-1
D gene: TRBD1
J gene: TRBJ1-3
CDR3 protein: CASTTTGSGNTIYF
CDR3 DNA: TGTGCCAGCACTACGACAGGGTCTGGAAACACCATATATTTT

clone size: many
V gene: TRBV19
D gene: .
J gene: TRBJ2-1
CDR3 protein: CASSRDSRPYNEQFF
CDR3 DNA: TGTGCCAGTAGCAGGGACTCCAGACCATACAATGAGCAGTTCTTC

clone size: .
V gene: TRBV18
D gene: .
J gene: TRBJ2-6
CDR3 protein: CASSLTPSHSGANVLTF
CDR3 DNA: TGTGCCAGCTCACTAACGCCTAGCCACTCTGGGGCCAACGTCCTGACTTTC

clone size: many
V gene: TRBV30
D gene: .
J gene: TRBJ1-6
CDR3 protein: CAWTPGRVNSPLHF
CDR3 DNA: TGTGCCTGGACTCCGGGACGGGTTAATTCACCCCTCCACTTT

clone size: many
V gene: TRBV7-2
D gene: .
J gene: TRBJ2-1
CDR3 protein: CASSLGYLRSYNEQFF
CDR3 DNA: TGTGCCAGCAGCTTAGGATACCTACGCTCCTACAATGAGCAGTTCTTC

clone size: .
V gene: TRBV7-7
D gene: TRBD1
J gene: TRBJ2-2
CDR3 protein: CASSFWTGGGTGELFF
CDR3 DNA: TGTGCTAGCAGCTTTTGGACAGGGGGCGGCACCGGGGAGCTGTTTTTT

clone size: .
V gene: TRBV28
D gene: .
J gene: TRBJ2-2
CDR3 protein: CASSLRGVSGELFF
CDR3 DNA: TGTGCCAGCAGTTTACGGGGTGTGTCCGGGGAGCTGTTTTTT

clone size: many
V gene: TRBV30
D gene: .
J gene: TRBJ1-3
CDR3 protein: CAWSVTRPGTIYF
CDR3 DNA: TGTGCCTGGAGTGTAACCCGCCCCGGCACCATATATTTT

clone size: many
V gene: TRBV11-3
D gene: .
J gene: TRBJ2-1
CDR3 protein: CASSLDPAAGSSYNEQFF
CDR3 DNA: TGTGCCAGCAGCTTAGATCCAGCGGCGGGGTCATCCTACAATGAGCAGTTCTTC

clone size: .
V gene: TRBV7-9
D gene: TRBD2
J gene: TRBJ2-7
CDR3 protein: CASSSPVGSGRGPYEQYF
CDR3 DNA: TGTGCCAGCAGCTCTCCGGTGGGTAGCGGGAGGGGCCCCTACGAGCAGTACTTC

clone size: many
V gene: TRBV20-1
D gene: TRBD2
J gene: TRBJ2-3
CDR3 protein: CSATLGLAGGITDTQYF
CDR3 DNA: TGCAGTGCGACCCTAGGACTAGCGGGAGGAATCACAGATACGCAGTATTTT

clone size: .
V gene: TRBV10-1
D gene: TRBD2
J gene: TRBJ2-1
CDR3 protein: CASSEGLAGGRDEQLF
CDR3 DNA: TGCGCCAGCAGTGAGGGCTTAGCGGGAGGGAGGGATGAGCAGCTCTTC

clone size: many
V gene: TRBV10-3
D gene: .
J gene: TRBJ2-1
CDR3 protein: CAISRQEQGAGEQFF
CDR3 DNA: TGTGCCATCAGTCGACAAGAGCAGGGCGCGGGTGAGCAGTTCTTC

clone size: .
V gene: TRBV19
D gene: TRBD2
J gene: TRBJ2-2
CDR3 protein: CASSIASGAPFTGELSF
CDR3 DNA: TGTGCCAGTAGTATAGCTAGCGGGGCACCATTCACCGGGGAGTTGTCTTTT

clone size: many
V gene: TRBV13
D gene: TRBD2
J gene: TRBJ2-5
CDR3 protein: CASSSGTSGRQETQYF
CDR3 DNA: TGTGCCAGCAGTTCCGGGACTAGCGGAAGACAAGAGACCCAGTACTTC

clone size: few
V gene: TRBV3-1
D gene: TRBD2
J gene: TRBJ2-2
CDR3 protein: CASSQGSIARLASTGELFF
CDR3 DNA: TGTGCCAGCAGCCAGGGCAGTATAGCGCGACTAGCGAGTACCGGGGAGCTGTTTTTT

clone size: many
V gene: TRBV12-3/TRBV12-4
D gene: TRBD2
J gene: TRBJ2-2
CDR3 protein: CASSPQLAGVGSNTGELFF
CDR3 DNA: TGTGCCAGCAGTCCGCAACTAGCGGGAGTTGGATCGAACACCGGGGAGCTGTTTTTT

clone size: many
V gene: TRBV6-6
D gene: TRBD2
J gene: TRBJ2-7
CDR3 protein: CASRAGTSGNDEQYF
CDR3 DNA: TGTGCCAGCAGGGCCGGGACTAGCGGGAACGACGAGCAGTACTTC

clone size: many
V gene: TRBV19
D gene: .
J gene: TRBJ1-2
CDR3 protein: CASSTPGTPPGYTF
CDR3 DNA: TGTGCCAGTAGTACCCCCGGGACCCCCCCGGGCTACACCTTC

clone size: many
V gene: TRBV4-2
D gene: .
J gene: TRBJ1-3
CDR3 protein: CASSHYGTLSGNTIYF
CDR3 DNA: TGTGCCAGCAGCCACTACGGGACACTCTCTGGAAACACCATATATTTT

clone size: once
V gene: TRBV14
D gene: .
J gene: TRBJ2-5
CDR3 protein: CASSQEGGKETQYF
CDR3 DNA: TGTGCCAGCAGCCAAGAGGGAGGTAAAGAGACCCAGTACTTC

clone size: .
V gene: TRBV30
D gene: .
J gene: TRBJ1-5
CDR3 protein: CAWKLAGGPGGELANQPQHF
CDR3 DNA: TGTGCCTGGAAACTAGCGGGAGGGCCAGGCGGGGAGCTCGCCAATCAGCCCCAGCATTTT

clone size: many
V gene: TRBV5-8
D gene: TRBD2
J gene: TRBJ2-2
CDR3 protein: CASSQGLAGGTGELFF
CDR3 DNA: TGTGCCAGCAGCCAAGGACTAGCGGGAGGTACCGGGGAGCTGTTTTTT

clone size: many
V gene: TRBV29-1
D gene: .
J gene: TRBJ2-3
CDR3 protein: CSVPLGRTDTQYF
CDR3 DNA: TGCAGCGTGCCCCTAGGGCGCACAGATACGCAGTATTTT